This T cell receptor (beta chain) was documented in a study of CD8+ T cells in alopecia areata. Looking at the study overall: In an open-label trial, patients got 5 to 10 mg tofacitinib twice daily. General study points: Tofacitinib produced a significant decrease in scalp clonality and in expanded CD8+ clones among the top 100. Numerous clones, expanded in lesions, remained in scalp and blood during tofacitinib.

V shed 3 bases and J 0 bases; nucleotides not matched to a gene: 1. The CDR3 consists of 15 residues. CDR1 and CDR2 (germline): SSHAT, FNYEAQ (reference sequence). Regarding this clone: Its specificity is not known.

The treatment: oral pan-JAK inhibitor, 5-10 mg twice daily. Researchers gathered lesional scalp punch biopsies and peripheral blood from patients with alopecia areata. Investigators isolated RNA and reverse transcribed it into cDNA to act as the sequencing template. TCRdb's copy holds only in-frame clones and misses some; the assay was immunoSEQ multiplex PCR. The sample consists of more than 95,000 clones, over 60% of them appearing once. This TCR was recovered from a human donor with alopecia areata. This chain links TRBV7-7 with TRBJ2-3; the match to TRBD2 covers 9 bases. Sequences were derived from CD4+ T cells sorted from blood, sampled at week 4, from a patient treated with tofacitinib. Written as DNA, the CDR3 is TGTGCCAGCAGCTTCCTAGCGGGAAGCACAGATACGCAGTATTTT. Translation: CASSFLAGSTDTQYF.